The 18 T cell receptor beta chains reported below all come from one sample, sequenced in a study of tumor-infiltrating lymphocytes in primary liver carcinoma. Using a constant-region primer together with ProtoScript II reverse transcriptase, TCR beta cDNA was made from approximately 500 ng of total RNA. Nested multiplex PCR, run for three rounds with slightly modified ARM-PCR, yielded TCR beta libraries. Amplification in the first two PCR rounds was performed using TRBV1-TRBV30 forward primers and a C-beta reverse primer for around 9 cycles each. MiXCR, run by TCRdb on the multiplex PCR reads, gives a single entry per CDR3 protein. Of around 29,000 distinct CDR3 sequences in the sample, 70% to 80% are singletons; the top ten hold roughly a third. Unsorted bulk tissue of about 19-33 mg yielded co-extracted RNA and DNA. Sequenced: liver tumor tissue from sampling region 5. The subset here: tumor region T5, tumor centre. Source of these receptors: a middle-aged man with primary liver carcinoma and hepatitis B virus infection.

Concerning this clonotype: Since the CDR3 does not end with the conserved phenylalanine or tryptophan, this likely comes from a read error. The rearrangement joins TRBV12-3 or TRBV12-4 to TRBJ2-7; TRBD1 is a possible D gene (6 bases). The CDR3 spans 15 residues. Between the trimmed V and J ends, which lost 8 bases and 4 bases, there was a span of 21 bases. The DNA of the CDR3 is TGTGCCAGCCGACTAAGGGACACAAGTACTTACGAGCAGTACTTA. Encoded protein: CASRLRDTSTYEQYL.

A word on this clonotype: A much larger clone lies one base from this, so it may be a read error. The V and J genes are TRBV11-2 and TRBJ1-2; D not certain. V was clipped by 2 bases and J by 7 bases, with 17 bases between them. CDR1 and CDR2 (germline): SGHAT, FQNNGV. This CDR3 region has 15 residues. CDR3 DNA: TGTGCCAGCAGCTTAACAATAAAGGGAGATGGTGGCTACACCTTC. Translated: CASSLTIKGDGGYTF.

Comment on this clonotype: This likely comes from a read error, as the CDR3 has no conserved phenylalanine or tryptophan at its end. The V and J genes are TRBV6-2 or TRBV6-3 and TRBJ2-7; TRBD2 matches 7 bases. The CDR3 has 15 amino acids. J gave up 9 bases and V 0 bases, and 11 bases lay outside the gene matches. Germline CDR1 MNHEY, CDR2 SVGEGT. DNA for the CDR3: TGTGCCAGCAGTTACTCGGCTAGCGGTCCGAACGTGCAGTACATC. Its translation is CASSYSASGPNVQYI.

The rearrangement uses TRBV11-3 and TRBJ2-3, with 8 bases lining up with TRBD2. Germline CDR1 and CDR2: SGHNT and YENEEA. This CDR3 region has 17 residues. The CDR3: CVSSSPVSGSRVDTQYF. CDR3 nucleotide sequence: TGTGTCAGTAGCTCCCCGGTGAGCGGGAGTCGGGTAGATACGCAGTATTTT.

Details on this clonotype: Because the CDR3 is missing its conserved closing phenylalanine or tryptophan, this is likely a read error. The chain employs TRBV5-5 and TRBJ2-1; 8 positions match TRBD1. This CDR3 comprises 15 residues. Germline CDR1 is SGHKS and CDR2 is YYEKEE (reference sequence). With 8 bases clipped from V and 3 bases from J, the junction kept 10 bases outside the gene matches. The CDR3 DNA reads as TGTGCCAGTAACCCTGGACAGGGTTTCTACAATGAGCAGTTCTCC. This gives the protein CASNPGQGFYNEQFS.

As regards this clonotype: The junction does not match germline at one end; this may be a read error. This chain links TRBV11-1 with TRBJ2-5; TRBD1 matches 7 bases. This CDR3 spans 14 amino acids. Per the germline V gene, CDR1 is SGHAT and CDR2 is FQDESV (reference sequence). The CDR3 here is CVSSGQVVVGTQYF. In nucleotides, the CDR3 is TGTGTCAGCAGTGGACAGGTGGTGGTGGGGACCCAGTACTTC.

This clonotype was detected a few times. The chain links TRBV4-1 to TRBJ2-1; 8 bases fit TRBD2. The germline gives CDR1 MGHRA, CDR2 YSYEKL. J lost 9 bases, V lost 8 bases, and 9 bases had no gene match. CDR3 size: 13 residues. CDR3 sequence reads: CASGLAGGFEQFF. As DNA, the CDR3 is TGCGCCAGCGGCCTAGCGGGCGGGTTTGAGCAGTTCTTC.

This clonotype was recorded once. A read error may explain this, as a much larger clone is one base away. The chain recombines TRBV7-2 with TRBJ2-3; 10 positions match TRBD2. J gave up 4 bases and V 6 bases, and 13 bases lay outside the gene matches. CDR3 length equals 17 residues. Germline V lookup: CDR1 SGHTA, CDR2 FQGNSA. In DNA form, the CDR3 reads TGTGCCAGCAGGAATTTCGGACTAAGCGGGAGGGCAGATACGCAGTATTTT. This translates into CASRNFGLSGRADTQYF. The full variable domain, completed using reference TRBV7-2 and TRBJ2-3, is GAGVSQSPSNKVTEKGKDVELRCDPISGHTALYWYRQSLGQGLEFLIYFQGNSAPDKSGLPSDRFSAERTGGSVSTLTIQRTQQEDSAVYLCASRNFGLSGRADTQYFGPGTRLTVL.

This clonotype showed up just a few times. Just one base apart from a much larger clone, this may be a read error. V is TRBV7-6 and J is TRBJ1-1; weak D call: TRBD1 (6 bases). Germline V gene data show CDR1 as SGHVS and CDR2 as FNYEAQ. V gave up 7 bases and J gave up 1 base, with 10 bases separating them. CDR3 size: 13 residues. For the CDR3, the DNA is TGTGCCAGCAACCAGACAGGGAACACTGAAGCTTTCTTT. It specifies CASNQTGNTEAFF.

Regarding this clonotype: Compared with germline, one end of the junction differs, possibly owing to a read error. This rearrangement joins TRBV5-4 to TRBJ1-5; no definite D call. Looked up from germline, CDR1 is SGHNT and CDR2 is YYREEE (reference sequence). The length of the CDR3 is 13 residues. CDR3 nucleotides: TGTGCCATCAGCTTGGGAAGCAATCAGTCCCAGCATTTT. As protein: CAISLGSNQSQHF.

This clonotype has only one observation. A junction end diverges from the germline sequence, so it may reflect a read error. The CDR3 loop reads CSAGRETIAGTQYF. For the CDR3, the DNA is TGTAGCGCCGGGCGGGAAACAATCGCAGGTACGCAGTATTTT. The rearrangement uses TRBV29-1 and TRBJ2-3, with D tentatively TRBD2 (6 bases). There are 14 residues in the CDR3. CDR1 and CDR2 (germline): SQVTM, ANQGSEA.

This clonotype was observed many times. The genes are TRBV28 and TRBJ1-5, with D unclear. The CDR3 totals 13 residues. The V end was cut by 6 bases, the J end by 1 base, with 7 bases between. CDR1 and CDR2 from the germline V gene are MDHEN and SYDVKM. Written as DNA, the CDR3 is TGTGCCAGCAGACTAGACAGCAATCAGCCCCAGCATTTT. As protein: CASRLDSNQPQHF.

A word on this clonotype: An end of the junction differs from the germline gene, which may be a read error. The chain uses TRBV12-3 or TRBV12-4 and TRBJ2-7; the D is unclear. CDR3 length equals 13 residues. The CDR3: CASSLSNAYERYF. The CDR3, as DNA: TGTGCCAGCAGTTTATCGAACGCCTACGAGCGGTACTTC.

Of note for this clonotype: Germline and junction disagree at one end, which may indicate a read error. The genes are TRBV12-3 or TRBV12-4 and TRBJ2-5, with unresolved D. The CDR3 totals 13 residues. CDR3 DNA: TGTGCCAGCTGTTTAATGGTTGGGGAGACCCAGTACTTC. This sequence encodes CASCLMVGETQYF.

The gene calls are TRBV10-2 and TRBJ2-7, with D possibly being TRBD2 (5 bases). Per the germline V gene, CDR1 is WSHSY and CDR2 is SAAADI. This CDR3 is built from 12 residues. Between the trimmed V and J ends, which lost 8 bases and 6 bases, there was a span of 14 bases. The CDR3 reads CASLPVGSEQYF. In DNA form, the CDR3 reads TGCGCCAGCTTGCCAGTAGGGAGCGAGCAGTACTTC.

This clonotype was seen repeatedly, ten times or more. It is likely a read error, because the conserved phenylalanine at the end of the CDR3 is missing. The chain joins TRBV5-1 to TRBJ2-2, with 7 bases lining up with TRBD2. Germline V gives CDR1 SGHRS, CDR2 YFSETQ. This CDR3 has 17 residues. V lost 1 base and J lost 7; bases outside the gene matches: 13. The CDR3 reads CASSLSSGTTLGGELFL. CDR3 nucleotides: TGCGCCAGCAGCTTGTCGTCCGGGACTACCCTCGGCGGGGAGCTGTTTCTT.

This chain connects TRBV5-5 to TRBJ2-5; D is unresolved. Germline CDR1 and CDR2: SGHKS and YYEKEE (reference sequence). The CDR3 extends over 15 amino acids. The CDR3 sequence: CGRSLESGPRETQYF. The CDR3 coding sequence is TGTGGCAGAAGCTTGGAATCAGGCCCTAGGGAGACCCAGTACTTC.

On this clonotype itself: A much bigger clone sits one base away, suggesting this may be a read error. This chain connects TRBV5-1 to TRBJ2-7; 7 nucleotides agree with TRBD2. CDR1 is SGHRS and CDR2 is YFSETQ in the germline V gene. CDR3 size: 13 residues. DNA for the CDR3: TGCGCCAGCAGCTTGTTGGGGGACTACGAGCACTACTTC. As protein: CASSLLGDYEHYF.